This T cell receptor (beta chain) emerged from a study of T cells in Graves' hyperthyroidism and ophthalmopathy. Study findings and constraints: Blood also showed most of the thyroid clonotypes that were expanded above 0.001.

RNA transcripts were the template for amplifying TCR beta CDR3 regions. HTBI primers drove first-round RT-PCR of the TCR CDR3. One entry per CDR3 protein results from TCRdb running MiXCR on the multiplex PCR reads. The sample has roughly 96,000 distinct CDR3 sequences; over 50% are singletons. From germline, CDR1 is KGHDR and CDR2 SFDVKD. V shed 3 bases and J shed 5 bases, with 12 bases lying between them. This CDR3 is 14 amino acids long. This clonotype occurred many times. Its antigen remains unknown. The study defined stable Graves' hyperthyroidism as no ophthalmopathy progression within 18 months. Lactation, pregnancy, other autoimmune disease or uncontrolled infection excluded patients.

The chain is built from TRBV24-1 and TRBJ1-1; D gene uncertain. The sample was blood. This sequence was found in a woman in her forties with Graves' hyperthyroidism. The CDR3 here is CATSDAAGGTEAFF. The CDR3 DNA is TGTGCCACCAGTGATGCCGCGGGCGGGACTGAAGCTTTCTTT.